A single sample is the source of the 9 T cell receptor beta chains below, sequenced in a study of blood T cell repertoires in COVID-19. Here immunoSEQ multiplex PCR was the method, and the copy in TCRdb shows in-frame clones only, minus some. The repertoire includes 65,000 to 90,000 clones, 70% to 85% of them detected once, and about 26% sits in the top ten. Sequenced sample: peripheral blood. The source is a man in his fifties or sixties with active or convalescent COVID-19.

The chain joins TRBV28 to TRBJ2-5; 8 bases map to TRBD1. The germline V gene has CDR1 MDHEN and CDR2 SYDVKM. The V gene end was trimmed by 10 bases and the J gene end by 4 bases; junction bases not matched to a gene: 14. The CDR3 totals 15 residues. As DNA, the CDR3 is TGTGCCATCAATACCGGGACAGGAGGAATAGAGACCCAGTACTTC. Its protein is CAINTGTGGIETQYF.

The chain recombines TRBV12-3 or TRBV12-4 with TRBJ1-1, with a possible D match to TRBD1 (5 bases). This CDR3 region has 13 residues. The V and J ends lost 0 bases and 12 bases respectively, with 14 bases between them. The CDR3 nucleotides are TGTGCCAGCAGTTTAGCGCAGGGTCGGGCGACTTTCTTT. This gives the protein CASSLAQGRATFF.

The rearrangement uses TRBV2 and TRBJ1-2; tentative D call: TRBD1 (5 bases). The CDR3 has 15 residues. The germline V gene has CDR1 SNHLY and CDR2 FYNNEI. V shed 0 bases and J shed 6 bases, with 14 bases lying between them. In DNA form, the CDR3 reads TGTGCCAGCAGTGAAGCCCTAGGGGCTCCAGATGGCTACACCTTC. It specifies CASSEALGAPDGYTF.

By its share, this clone is medium-sized (0.01 to 0.1%). CDR3 sequence reads: CASSLTPQGGTYNSPLHF. The CDR3 DNA sequence: TGTGCCAGCAGCTTAACCCCCCAGGGAGGCACCTATAATTCACCCCTCCACTTT. The V call is TRBV7-3, the J call TRBJ1-6, with D tentatively TRBD1 (5 bases). The germline V gene encodes CDR1 SGHTA and CDR2 FQGTGA. The CDR3 covers 18 residues. Trimming removed 0 bases at V and 2 bases at J, with 14 bases between. The variable domain in full, with the rest retrieved from reference TRBV7-3 and TRBJ1-6, is GAGVSQTPSNKVTEKGKYVELRCDPISGHTALYWYRQSLGQGPEFLIYFQGTGAADDSGLPNDRFFAVRPEGSVSTLKIQRTERGDSAVYLCASSLTPQGGTYNSPLHFGNGTRLTVT.

The V and J genes are TRBV4-3 and TRBJ1-3; no clear D. V was cut by 4 bases and J by 0 bases, with 10 bases left in between. The germline gives CDR1 LGHNA, CDR2 YSLEER. The length of the CDR3 is 15 residues. The CDR3 loop is CASSLNTFSGNTIYF. The DNA of the CDR3 is TGCGCCAGCAGCCTTAACACCTTCTCTGGAAACACCATATATTTT.

The V gene is TRBV5-1, the J gene TRBJ2-2, with D perhaps matching TRBD2 (6 bases). Germline-derived CDR1 and CDR2 are SGHRS and YFSETQ. The ends were cut back, 0 bases at V and 6 bases at J, with 15 bases in the middle. This CDR3 spans 16 amino acids. The CDR3 sequence: CASSLVGQGGAGELFF. CDR3 nucleotides: TGCGCCAGCAGCTTGGTAGGGCAAGGAGGGGCCGGGGAGCTGTTTTTT.

The chain combines TRBV10-3 with TRBJ2-1, with D possibly being TRBD1 (7 bases). CDR1 ENHRY and CDR2 SYGVKD come from the germline V gene. The ends were cut back, 0 bases at V and 8 bases at J, with 11 bases in the middle. The CDR3 has 14 amino acids. CDR3 nucleotide sequence: TGTGCCATCAGTGAGTCCCAGGGGGGCTATGAGCAGTTCTTC. Translating gives CAISESQGGYEQFF.

This CDR3 is CASSQGMDEADTQYF. The CDR3 coding sequence is TGTGCCAGCAGCCAAGGGATGGATGAGGCAGATACGCAGTATTTT. This chain links TRBV3-1 (or the pseudogene TRBV3-2) with TRBJ2-3; D ambiguous. V gave up 1 base and J gave up 4 bases, with 12 bases separating them. The CDR3 runs to 15 residues. Germline CDR1 and CDR2: LGHDT and YNNKEL (reference sequence).

V is TRBV4-2 and J is TRBJ2-7; D ambiguous. V gave up 0 bases and J gave up 1 base, with 7 bases separating them. The germline CDR1 and CDR2 sequences are LGHNA and YNFKEQ. The CDR3 sequence is 14 residues long. The CDR3 DNA is TGTGCCAGCAGCCAAGACAGGTTTTCCTACGAGCAGTACTTC. Residues: CASSQDRFSYEQYF.